This entry concerns a single T cell receptor beta chain. This sample stems from a study of blood T cell repertoires in COVID-19. Study in general: Samples of COVID-19 (acute and convalescent) were obtained from the United States, Italy and Spain.

Data came from immunoSEQ multiplex PCR; TCRdb stores just in-frame clones and leaves some out. The table lists about 400,000 clones, roughly 87% of them singletons. CDR1 is SEHNR, CDR2 FQNEAQ, per germline (reference sequence). V lost 1 base, J lost 10 bases, and 14 bases lay in between. CDR3 length: 15 residues. The gene calls are TRBV7-9 and TRBJ1-6; weak D call: TRBD1 (5 bases). The specimen sequenced was PBMCs or T cells enriched from blood (not recorded which). The clonotype was recovered from a woman in her forties with acute COVID-19. This chain's CDR3 is CASSLVAGWRSPLHF. The DNA of the CDR3 is TGTGCCAGCAGCTTAGTGGCAGGGTGGCGATCACCCCTCCACTTT.